These 13 T cell receptor beta chains were all obtained from the same sample, sequenced in a study of blood T cell repertoires in COVID-19. Assay: immunoSEQ multiplex PCR; the TCRdb copy retains only in-frame clones and omits some. The sample consists of under 150,000 clones, roughly four fifths of them appearing once. The sequenced material came from PBMCs or T cells enriched from blood (not recorded which). These receptors all stem from a man aged 25 to 40 who had recovered from COVID-19.

The chain recombines TRBV2 with TRBJ2-1; 8 bases map to TRBD1. Germline CDR1 is SNHLY and CDR2 is FYNNEI. This CDR3 comprises 15 residues. V dropped 7 bases and J dropped 2; count of bases not matched to a gene: 7. CDR3 residues: CASTSGTGTYNEQFF. For the CDR3, the DNA is TGTGCCAGCACTTCCGGGACAGGCACCTACAATGAGCAGTTCTTC.

This clone was detected only a few times. The chain employs TRBV2 and TRBJ1-5; tentative D call: TRBD1 (6 bases). CDR1 is SNHLY and CDR2 is FYNNEI in the germline V gene. This CDR3 has 13 residues. Trimming took off 6 bases at V and 7 bases at J, with 13 bases between the two ends. CDR3 in DNA: TGTGCCAGCAGGGCTGGGGGCGGACAGCCCCAGCATTTT. Translating it yields CASRAGGGQPQHF.

This clone was detected once. The chain links TRBV2 to TRBJ1-4; the match to TRBD1 covers 8 bases. Germline lookup yields CDR1 SNHLY and CDR2 FYNNEI. The ends lost 8 bases at V and 7 bases at J; junction bases unmatched: 3. This CDR3 region has 12 residues. The CDR3 coding sequence is TGTGCCAGCGGACAGGGTTTTGAAAAACTGTTTTTT. Amino acids: CASGQGFEKLFF.

This clone was recorded a few times. The chain is built from TRBV7-9 and TRBJ2-1; 9 bases agree with TRBD2. This CDR3 comprises 15 residues. The V gene end was trimmed by 7 bases and the J gene end by 4 bases; junction bases not matched to a gene: 8. Per germline, CDR1 SEHNR and CDR2 FQNEAQ (reference sequence). In DNA form, the CDR3 reads TGTGCCAGCATCTCATTTAGCGGGAGTTACAATGAGCAGTTCTTC. It specifies CASISFSGSYNEQFF.

V and J are TRBV6-6 and TRBJ1-2, with D unclear. The germline V gene encodes CDR1 MNHNY and CDR2 SVGAGI (reference sequence). V was pared by 5 bases and J by 7 bases, with 14 bases between. The CDR3 is 13 amino acids. The CDR3 coding sequence is TGTGCCAGCAGTACAACCGGGGTTCCTGGCTACACCTTC. Protein sequence: CASSTTGVPGYTF.

The rearrangement joins TRBV7-9 to TRBJ2-1, with 8 bases fitting TRBD1. The CDR3 spans 17 residues. Trimming removed 2 bases from V and 1 base from J; junction bases left unmatched: 7. Germline CDR1 reads SEHNR; CDR2 reads FQNEAQ (reference sequence). The CDR3 loop reads CASSLSLRGLSYNEQFF. The CDR3, as DNA: TGTGCCAGCAGCTTATCACTCAGGGGGCTTTCCTACAATGAGCAGTTCTTC.

The chain is built from TRBV6-6 and TRBJ2-6, with D maybe TRBD1 (5 bases). With 6 bases removed from V and 2 bases from J, the gap between germline ends came to 11 bases. CDR3 length: 15 amino acids. Germline CDR1 is MNHNY and CDR2 is SVGAGI (reference sequence). The CDR3 reads CASRLPGTGANVLTF. In nucleotides, the CDR3 is TGTGCCAGCAGGCTCCCAGGGACTGGGGCCAACGTCCTGACTTTC.

The chain uses TRBV7-6 and TRBJ1-6; 9 positions agree with TRBD1. The CDR3 has 16 amino acids. V lost 4 bases and J lost 8; bases outside the gene matches: 9. Per the germline V gene, CDR1 is SGHVS and CDR2 is FNYEAQ. The CDR3 here is CASSSQSGQGDSPLHF. The CDR3 nucleotides read TGTGCCAGCAGCTCACAGTCGGGACAGGGAGATTCACCCCTCCACTTT.

This sequence joins TRBV2 and TRBJ1-5; TRBD1 agrees at 8 bases. CDR3 length: 14 residues. Germline V CDR1 and CDR2: SNHLY, FYNNEI. V lost 8 bases and J lost 6; bases outside the gene matches: 9. The CDR3 here is CASVKDRGGQPQHF. CDR3 sequence (DNA): TGTGCCAGCGTGAAAGACAGGGGTGGTCAGCCCCAGCATTTT.

The chain employs TRBV7-9 and TRBJ2-3; 13 bases agree with TRBD2. Germline V gives CDR1 SEHNR, CDR2 FQNEAQ (reference sequence). J was trimmed by 4 bases and V by 10 bases; bases with no gene match: 8. The CDR3 runs to 15 residues. CDR3 DNA sequence: TGTGCCATAGAGCGGACTAGCGGGAGTTCAGATACGCAGTATTTT. Amino acid sequence: CAIERTSGSSDTQYF.

The rearrangement links TRBV2 to TRBJ1-2, with a weak D call TRBD1 (6 bases). Looked up from germline, CDR1 is SNHLY and CDR2 is FYNNEI. This CDR3 region has 13 residues. V was trimmed by 4 bases and J by 5 bases, leaving 11 bases between them. Here the CDR3 reads CASSAGGAYGYTF. The DNA of the CDR3 is TGTGCCAGCAGTGCGGGGGGGGCTTATGGCTACACCTTC.

The rearrangement uses TRBV29-1 and TRBJ2-3; D gene uncertain. The CDR3 totals 13 residues. V was pared by 4 bases and J by 4 bases, with 12 bases between. Germline lookup yields CDR1 SQVTM and CDR2 ANQGSEA. The CDR3 DNA is TGCAGCGTTGGACTCTATGGGTCAGATACGCAGTATTTT. Amino acid sequence: CSVGLYGSDTQYF.

V usage is TRBV5-1 and J usage is TRBJ2-2, with TRBD2 matching 11 bases. Germline V gene data show CDR1 as SGHRS and CDR2 as YFSETQ. After removal of 4 bases from V and 4 bases from J, the junction contained 9 bases not matched to a gene. The CDR3 is 17 residues long. CDR3 amino acids: CASSPLAGVKGTGELFF. The CDR3 DNA reads as TGCGCCAGCAGCCCACTAGCGGGAGTTAAGGGCACCGGGGAGCTGTTTTTT.